Presented here are 27 T cell receptor beta chains from one specimen sequenced in a study of T-cell reconstitution after alpha-beta-depleted transplantation in children. During its preparation, the TCRbeta library received unique molecular identifiers. TCRdb reprocessed the PCR reads via MiXCR and lists one record per CDR3 protein. The sample contains under 750,000 distinct CDR3 sequences, under 30% of which appear only once. The source material was PBMCs, mostly from graft donor cells, sampled 360 days after TCRalphabeta/CD19-depleted stem cell transplant. The source of these receptors is a boy less than two years old who had a stem cell transplant for acute myeloid leukemia, so the T cells may come from the graft donor.

The V call is TRBV10-3, the J call TRBJ2-1; tentative D call: TRBD2 (5 bases). Germline-derived CDR1 and CDR2 are ENHRY and SYGVKD. V lost 10 bases, J lost 0 bases, and 10 bases lay in between. The CDR3 sequence is 13 residues long. The CDR3 region is CATAGISYNEQFF. The DNA for the CDR3 is TGTGCCACAGCCGGGATCTCCTACAATGAGCAGTTCTTC.

This clonotype was seen a handful of times. This chain uses TRBV7-3 with TRBJ1-1; the match to TRBD1 covers 10 bases. Per germline, CDR1 SGHTA and CDR2 FQGTGA. The CDR3 has 17 residues. After removal of 3 bases from V and 3 bases from J, the junction contained 10 bases not matched to a gene. The CDR3 DNA reads TGTGCCAGCAGCTTGGGACAGGGGCCCGAGGAGGACACTGAAGCTTTCTTT. This gives the protein CASSLGQGPEEDTEAFF.

This clonotype was seen a handful of times. The V and J genes are TRBV20-1 and TRBJ2-3; D may be TRBD2 (6 bases). CDR3 length: 19 amino acids. Germline assignment: CDR1 DFQATT and CDR2 SNEGSKA (reference sequence). Trimming shortened V by 1 base and J by 3 bases, and 26 bases separated the two germline ends. CDR3 region: CSARGGEASVPFGTDTQYF. CDR3 sequence (DNA): TGCAGTGCTAGAGGGGGTGAGGCTAGCGTCCCATTCGGGACAGATACGCAGTATTTT.

The chain is built from TRBV20-1 and TRBJ2-7, with 7 bases fitting TRBD1. Germline-derived CDR1 and CDR2 are DFQATT and SNEGSKA (reference sequence). Losses at the gene ends were 5 bases for V and 5 bases for J; bases not matched to a gene: 12. The CDR3 covers 14 residues. CDR3 sequence: CSAATRQGKDEQYV. The CDR3 nucleotides read TGCAGTGCTGCCACGAGACAGGGAAAGGACGAGCAGTACGTC.

The table lists this clonotype with many counts. Germline and junction disagree at one end, which may indicate a read error. This CDR3 reads CASSLGPGGYNEQFF. CDR3 bases: TGTGCCAGCAGCTTAGGTCCGGGGGGCTACAATGAGCAGTTCTTC. This rearrangement joins TRBV12-3 or TRBV12-4 to TRBJ2-1; 7 nucleotides align to TRBD2. This CDR3 has 15 amino acids.

In its sample, this clonotype was seen many times. The chain combines TRBV18 with TRBJ2-6; 7 bases are shared with TRBD1. The CDR3 runs 16 residues. V lost 6 bases and J lost 0; bases outside the gene matches: 5. Germline loops: CDR1 KGHSH, CDR2 LQKENI. CDR3 residues: CASSPTGPSGANVLTF. CDR3 bases: TGTGCCAGCTCCCCGACAGGGCCCTCTGGGGCCAACGTCCTGACTTTC. The full variable domain, its missing parts supplied by reference TRBV18 and TRBJ2-6, is NAGVMQNPRHLVRRRGQEARLRCSPMKGHSHVYWYRQLPEEGLKFMVYLQKENIIDESGMPKERFSAEFPKEGPSILRIQQVVRGDSAAYFCASSPTGPSGANVLTFGAGSRLTVL.

This sequence joins TRBV3-1 and TRBJ1-2; D possibly corresponds to TRBD1 (5 bases). The CDR3 loop spans 16 amino acids. The germline V gene has CDR1 LGHDT and CDR2 YNNKEL (reference sequence). Between the trimmed V and J ends, which lost 0 bases and 2 bases, there was a span of 13 bases. CDR3 DNA sequence: TGTGCCAGCAGCCAAGATTTCGGGGCCGAAAACTATGGCTACACCTTC. Protein product: CASSQDFGAENYGYTF.

V and J are TRBV12-3 or TRBV12-4 and TRBJ2-7, with 8 bases matching TRBD1. V dropped 1 base and J dropped 4; count of bases not matched to a gene: 6. The CDR3 covers 15 residues. CDR3 sequence (DNA): TGTGCCAGCAGTTTAGGAACAGGGGGGTATTACGAGCAGTACGTC. It is translated as CASSLGTGGYYEQYV.

This clonotype was observed a single time. This chain joins TRBV7-2 and TRBJ2-1, with TRBD2 identical over 8 bases. The V gene end was trimmed by 5 bases and the J gene end by 7 bases; junction bases not matched to a gene: 16. Germline CDR1 is SGHTA and CDR2 is FQGNSA. This CDR3 is built from 17 residues. CDR3 nucleotides: TGTGCCAGCAGCCAACAGCGGGGCGGGGGGTCCTCAAATGAGCAGTTCTTC. Its protein is CASSQQRGGGSSNEQFF.

There are a few counts of this clonotype. This chain uses TRBV7-8 with TRBJ2-1; D might be TRBD2 (6 bases). From germline, CDR1 is SGHVS and CDR2 FQNEAQ. There are 17 residues in the CDR3. Trimming stripped 5 bases from V and 0 bases from J, with 17 bases between. CDR3 loop: CASSELPGTDSYNEQFF. The CDR3, as DNA: TGTGCCAGCAGCGAGCTCCCGGGGACTGACTCCTACAATGAGCAGTTCTTC.

The rearrangement joins TRBV20-1 to TRBJ2-7, with no clear D. The germline gives CDR1 DFQATT, CDR2 SNEGSKA (reference sequence). This CDR3 region has 12 residues. V dropped 3 bases and J dropped 5 bases, with 11 bases sitting between them. CDR3 protein: CSASLGIHEQYV. The CDR3 DNA follows: TGCAGTGCTAGTTTGGGGATCCACGAGCAGTACGTC.

This clonotype has a count of ten or more. The V gene is TRBV10-3, the J gene TRBJ2-3; D uncertain. Germline V gene lookup returns CDR1 ENHRY and CDR2 SYGVKD. The CDR3 contains 14 residues. V was cut by 6 bases and J by 2 bases, with 12 bases left in between. The CDR3, as DNA: TGTGCCATCAGCGTGGCAGGAGACACAGATACGCAGTATTTT. Translating gives CAISVAGDTDTQYF.

The chain has TRBV27 and TRBJ2-3, with 9 positions matching TRBD2. CDR3 length equals 20 residues. Germline assignment: CDR1 MNHEY and CDR2 SMNVEV (reference sequence). Trimming removed 1 base from V and 3 bases from J; junction bases left unmatched: 17. The CDR3 here is CASSLYRLRRGGNRTDTQYF. DNA for the CDR3: TGTGCCAGCAGTTTATACCGGCTTCGGCGGGGGGGCAATCGTACAGATACGCAGTATTTT.

The chain uses TRBV5-6 and TRBJ2-2; D is tentatively TRBD1 or TRBD2 (6 bases each). The germline V gene has CDR1 SGHDT and CDR2 YYEEEE. The germline V and J ends were trimmed by 7 bases and 6 bases, with 13 bases remaining between them. This CDR3 has 13 residues. The CDR3 sequence: CASGRGGPGELFF. The DNA for the CDR3 is TGTGCCAGCGGACGAGGGGGGCCCGGGGAGCTGTTTTTT.

This chain joins TRBV6-1 and TRBJ1-5; D may be TRBD1 (5 bases). CDR3 length: 13 amino acids. Germline values: CDR1 MNHNS, CDR2 SASEGT. The V and J ends lost 6 bases and 4 bases respectively, with 10 bases between them. The CDR3: CASRLQGNQPQHF. The CDR3 DNA reads as TGTGCCAGCAGGCTTCAGGGAAATCAGCCCCAGCATTTT.

In the case of this clonotype: This may be a read error, as it is one base from a much larger clone. The CDR3 end shows no conserved phenylalanine or tryptophan, and so a read error is likely. CDR3 loop: CSAGTNQPQHY. The CDR3 DNA reads as TGCAGTGCGGGGACGAATCAGCCCCAGCATTAT. This sequence joins TRBV20-1 and TRBJ1-5, with a tentative D call TRBD1 (5 bases). This CDR3 comprises 11 residues. Trimming removed 6 bases from V and 4 bases from J, with 7 bases in between. The germline gives CDR1 DFQATT, CDR2 SNEGSKA (reference sequence).

This clonotype was observed at least ten times. This chain connects TRBV7-8 to TRBJ2-3, with D hard to call. CDR3 size: 15 residues. Germline assignment: CDR1 SGHVS and CDR2 FQNEAQ. V lost 3 bases to trimming and J lost 2 bases, with 12 bases between them. The CDR3 DNA sequence: TGTGCCAGCAGCTTGAAGGGCCCTTTCACAGATACGCAGTATTTT. It codes for CASSLKGPFTDTQYF.

This clonotype was counted a few times. V is TRBV20-1 and J is TRBJ2-3, with TRBD2 identical over 9 bases. The CDR3 totals 15 residues. In germline, CDR1 is DFQATT, CDR2 SNEGSKA (reference sequence). V was pared by 1 base and J by 6 bases, with 8 bases of the junction left unmatched. This chain's CDR3 is CSARASGAAGDTQYF. In nucleotides, the CDR3 is TGCAGTGCTAGAGCTAGCGGGGCCGCCGGGGATACGCAGTATTTT.

In this sample, this clonotype turned up many times. V gene TRBV12-3 or TRBV12-4 combines with J gene TRBJ1-2; 7 bases are a match to TRBD1. The CDR3 consists of 14 residues. Unmatched junction bases numbered 7, after V lost 6 bases and J lost 3 bases. The CDR3 bases are TGTGCCAGCAGCTTAAACAGGGGTGACTATGGCTACACCTTC. Protein: CASSLNRGDYGYTF.

This clonotype has at least ten counts. This rearrangement joins TRBV2 to TRBJ2-7; D is undetermined. Per germline, CDR1 SNHLY and CDR2 FYNNEI. The V and J ends lost 4 bases and 0 bases respectively, with 10 bases between them. CDR3 length: 14 residues. The CDR3 here is CASSARATSYEQYF. The CDR3 DNA reads as TGTGCCAGCAGTGCAAGGGCTACCTCCTACGAGCAGTACTTC.

The V call is TRBV7-9, the J call TRBJ2-1; 7 bases fit TRBD2. The germline CDR1 and CDR2 sequences are SEHNR and FQNEAQ (reference sequence). V lost 2 bases and J lost 0; bases outside the gene matches: 4. The CDR3 length is 16 residues. The CDR3: CASSLIGGGSYNEQFF. The DNA for the CDR3 is TGTGCCAGCAGCTTAATCGGCGGGGGCTCCTACAATGAGCAGTTCTTC.

This clonotype was seen ten or more times. As DNA, the CDR3 is TGTGCCAGCAGTTACTCGACCGGGACAGGACAAGAGACCCAGTACTTC. Its translation is CASSYSTGTGQETQYF. This chain links TRBV6-5 with TRBJ2-5, with 8 bases lining up with TRBD1. This CDR3 has 16 residues. Looked up from germline, CDR1 is MNHEY and CDR2 is SVGAGI. Trimming took 0 bases from V and 2 from J; bases not matched to a gene: 5.

The chain employs TRBV7-3 and TRBJ2-1; 8 bases match TRBD1. CDR1 SGHTA and CDR2 FQGTGA come from the germline V gene. V gave up 3 bases and J gave up 6 bases; unmatched junction bases: 1. The CDR3 covers 13 residues. The chain's CDR3 is CASSFQGANEQFF. As DNA, the CDR3 is TGTGCCAGCAGCTTCCAGGGGGCCAATGAGCAGTTCTTC.

The chain employs TRBV7-6 and TRBJ2-3, with 7 nucleotides matching TRBD1. Trimming took 5 bases from V and 4 from J; bases not matched to a gene: 3. The CDR3 is made up of 13 amino acids. Germline CDR1 and CDR2: SGHVS and FNYEAQ. The CDR3 DNA follows: TGTGCCAGCAGCCAACAGGGGTCAGATACGCAGTATTTT. It specifies CASSQQGSDTQYF. Complete variable domain (other parts from reference TRBV7-6 and TRBJ2-3): GAGVSQSPRYKVTKRGQDVALRCDPISGHVSLYWYRQALGQGPEFLTYFNYEAQQDKSGLPNDRFSAERPEGSISTLTIQRTEQRDSAMYRCASSQQGSDTQYFGPGTRLTVL.

The chain carries TRBV9 and TRBJ2-5; a possible D gene is TRBD2 (6 bases). Germline CDR1 and CDR2: SGDLS and YYNGEE. The CDR3 covers 14 residues. V was pared by 0 bases and J by 5 bases, with 11 bases between. The CDR3 DNA sequence: TGTGCCAGCAGCGTAGAGGTAGGAGGGGAGACCCAGTACTTC. Amino acids: CASSVEVGGETQYF.

Many counts were recorded for this clonotype. V usage is TRBV6-5 and J usage is TRBJ1-6, with 9 bases fitting TRBD1. The length of the CDR3 is 18 residues. Germline-derived CDR1 and CDR2 are MNHEY and SVGAGI. The J segment lost 7 bases and the V segment lost 0 bases, leaving 10 bases of the junction unmatched. CDR3 coding DNA: TGTGCCAGCAGTTACTCGAATTCGCCGGGACAGGGAAATTCACCCCTCCACTTT. Its protein is CASSYSNSPGQGNSPLHF.

This clonotype was seen ten or more times. The chain links TRBV7-2 to TRBJ2-1, with a possible D match to TRBD2 (6 bases). The V end was cut by 2 bases, the J end by 7 bases, with 15 bases between. In germline, CDR1 is SGHTA, CDR2 FQGNSA. The CDR3 contains 15 residues. CDR3 amino acids: CASSLRGGSRNEQFF. The CDR3 DNA sequence: TGTGCCAGCAGCTTACGTGGGGGGTCAAGAAATGAGCAGTTCTTC.